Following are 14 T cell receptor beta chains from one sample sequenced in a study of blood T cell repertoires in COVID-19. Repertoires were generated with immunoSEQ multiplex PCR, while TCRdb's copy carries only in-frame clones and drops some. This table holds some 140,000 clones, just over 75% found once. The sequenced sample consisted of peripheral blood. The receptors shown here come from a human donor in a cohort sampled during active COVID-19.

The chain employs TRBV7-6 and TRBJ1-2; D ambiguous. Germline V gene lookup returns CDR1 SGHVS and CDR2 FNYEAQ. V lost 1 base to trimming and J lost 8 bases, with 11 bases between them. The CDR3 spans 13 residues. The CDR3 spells CASSLERREGYTF. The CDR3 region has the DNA TGTGCCAGCAGCTTAGAACGGAGAGAGGGCTACACCTTC.

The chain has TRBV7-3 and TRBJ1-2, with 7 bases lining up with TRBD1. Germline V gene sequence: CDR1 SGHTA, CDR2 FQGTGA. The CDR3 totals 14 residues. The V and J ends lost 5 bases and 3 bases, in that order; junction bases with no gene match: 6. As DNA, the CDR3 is TGTGCCAGCAGCCTGACAGGGTTGGACTATGGCTACACCTTC. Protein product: CASSLTGLDYGYTF.

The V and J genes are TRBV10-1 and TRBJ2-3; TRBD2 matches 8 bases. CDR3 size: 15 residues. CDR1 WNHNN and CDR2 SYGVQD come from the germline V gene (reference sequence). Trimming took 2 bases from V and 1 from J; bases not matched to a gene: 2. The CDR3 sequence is CASSEVSGGTDTQYF. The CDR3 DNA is TGCGCCAGCAGTGAGGTTAGCGGGGGCACAGATACGCAGTATTTT.

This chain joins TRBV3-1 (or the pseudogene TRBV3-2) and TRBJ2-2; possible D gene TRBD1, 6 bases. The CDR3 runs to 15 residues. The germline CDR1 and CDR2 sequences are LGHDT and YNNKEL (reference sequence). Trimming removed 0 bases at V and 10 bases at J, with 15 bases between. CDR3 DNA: TGTGCCAGCAGCCAAGAAACAGAGGGGGTGGAGGAGCTGTTTTTT. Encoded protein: CASSQETEGVEELFF.

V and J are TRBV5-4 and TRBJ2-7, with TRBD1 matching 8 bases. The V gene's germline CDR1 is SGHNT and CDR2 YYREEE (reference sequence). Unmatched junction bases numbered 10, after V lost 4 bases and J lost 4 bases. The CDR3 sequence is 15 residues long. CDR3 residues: CASSPGQGAQYEQYF. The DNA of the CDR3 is TGTGCCAGCAGCCCCGGTCAGGGGGCGCAGTACGAGCAGTACTTC.

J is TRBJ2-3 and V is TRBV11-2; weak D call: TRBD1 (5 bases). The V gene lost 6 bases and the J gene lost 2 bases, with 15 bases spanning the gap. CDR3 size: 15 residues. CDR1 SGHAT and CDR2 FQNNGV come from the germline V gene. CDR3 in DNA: TGTGCCAGCAGGAAGGAGACAGTTTTCACAGATACGCAGTATTTT. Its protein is CASRKETVFTDTQYF.

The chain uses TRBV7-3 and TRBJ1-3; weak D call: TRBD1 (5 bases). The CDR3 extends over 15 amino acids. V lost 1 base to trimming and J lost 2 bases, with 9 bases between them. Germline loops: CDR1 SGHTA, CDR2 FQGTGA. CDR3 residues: CASSLNGGTGNTIYF. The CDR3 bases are TGTGCCAGCAGCTTAAATGGGGGGACTGGAAACACCATATATTTT.

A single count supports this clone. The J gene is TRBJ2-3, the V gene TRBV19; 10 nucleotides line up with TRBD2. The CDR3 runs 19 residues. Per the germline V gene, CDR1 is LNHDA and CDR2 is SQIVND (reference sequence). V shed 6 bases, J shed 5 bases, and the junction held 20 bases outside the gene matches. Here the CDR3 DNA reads TGTGCCAGTAGGCCACTAGGGAGAAGCGGGGGGGCACTAGGAGATACGCAGTATTTT. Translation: CASRPLGRSGGALGDTQYF.

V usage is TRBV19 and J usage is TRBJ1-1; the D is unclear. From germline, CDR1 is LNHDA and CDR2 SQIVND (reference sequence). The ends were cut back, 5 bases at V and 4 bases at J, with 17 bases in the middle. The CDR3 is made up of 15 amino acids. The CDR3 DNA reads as TGTGCCAGTAGTCTCCCCGGCGGCCGAGCCACTGAAGCTTTCTTT. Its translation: CASSLPGGRATEAFF.

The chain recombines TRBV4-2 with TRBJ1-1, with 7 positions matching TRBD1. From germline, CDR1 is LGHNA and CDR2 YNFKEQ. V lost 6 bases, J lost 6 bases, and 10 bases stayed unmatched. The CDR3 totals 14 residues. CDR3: CASSSRQGDSEAFF. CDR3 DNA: TGTGCCAGCAGTTCGAGACAGGGTGACTCTGAAGCTTTCTTT.

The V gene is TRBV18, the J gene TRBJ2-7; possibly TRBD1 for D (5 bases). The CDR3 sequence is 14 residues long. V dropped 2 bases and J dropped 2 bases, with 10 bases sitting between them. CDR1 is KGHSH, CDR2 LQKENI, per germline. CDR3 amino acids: CASSPSQGTYEQYF. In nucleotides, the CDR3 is TGTGCCAGCTCACCATCGCAGGGAACCTACGAGCAGTACTTC.

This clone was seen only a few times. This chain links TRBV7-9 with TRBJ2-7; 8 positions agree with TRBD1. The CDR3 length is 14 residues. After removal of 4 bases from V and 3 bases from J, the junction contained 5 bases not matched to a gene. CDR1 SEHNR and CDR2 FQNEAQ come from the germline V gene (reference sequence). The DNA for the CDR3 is TGTGCCAGCAGCTCATTAGGACAGGGCTACGAGCAGTACTTC. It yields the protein CASSSLGQGYEQYF.

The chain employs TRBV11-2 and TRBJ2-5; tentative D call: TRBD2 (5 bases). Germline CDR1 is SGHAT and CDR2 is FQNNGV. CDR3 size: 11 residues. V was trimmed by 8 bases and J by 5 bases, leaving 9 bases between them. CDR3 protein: CASREHETQYF. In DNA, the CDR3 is TGTGCCAGCCGGGAACATGAGACCCAGTACTTC. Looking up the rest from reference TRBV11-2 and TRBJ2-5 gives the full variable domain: EAGVAQSPRYKIIEKRQSVAFWCNPISGHATLYWYQQILGQGPKLLIQFQNNGVVDDSQLPKDRFSAERLKGVDSTLKIQPAKLEDSAVYLCASREHETQYFGPGTRLLVL.

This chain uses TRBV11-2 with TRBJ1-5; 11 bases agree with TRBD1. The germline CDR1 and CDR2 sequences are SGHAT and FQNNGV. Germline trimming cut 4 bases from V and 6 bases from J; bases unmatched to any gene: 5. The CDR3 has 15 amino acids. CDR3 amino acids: CASSSSGTGGQPQHF. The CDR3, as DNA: TGTGCCAGCAGCTCCTCCGGGACAGGGGGTCAGCCCCAGCATTTT.